Presented here are 17 T cell receptor beta chains from one specimen sequenced in a study of blood T cell repertoires in COVID-19 (dated by TCRdb to 2020 to 2022). Preparation of the library involved the immunoSEQ multiplex PCR assay. The clones in this table, taken by TCRdb from immuneACCESS, are in-frame only. Not every clone is retained; where verified, under half of the shortfall comes from an unresolved V gene, and the cause of the rest is unknown. The sample data list roughly 240,000 clones, and about 80% of these were observed just once. About 3.6% of the sample rests with the top ten. Sequenced material: PBMCs or T cells enriched from blood (not recorded which). Receptors were obtained from a woman aged 40 to 50 who had been exposed to COVID-19.

The chain is built from TRBV6-2 or TRBV6-3 and TRBJ1-1, with a possible D match to TRBD1 (6 bases). Trimming took 0 bases from V and 2 from J, leaving 16 bases between them. CDR1 and CDR2 (germline): MNHEY, SVGEGT. The CDR3 extends over 17 amino acids. The CDR3 loop is CASSYSIPEGGNTEAFF. For the CDR3, the DNA is TGTGCCAGCAGTTACTCGATTCCTGAAGGGGGAAACACTGAAGCTTTCTTT.

The V and J genes are TRBV29-1 and TRBJ1-2; the D is unclear. In germline, CDR1 is SQVTM, CDR2 ANQGSEA. V was trimmed by 7 bases and J by 7 bases, leaving 13 bases between them. The length of the CDR3 is 11 residues. The CDR3 sequence: CSAPVRAGYTF. In DNA form, the CDR3 reads TGCAGCGCCCCTGTCCGCGCTGGCTACACCTTC.

The rearrangement uses TRBV27 and TRBJ1-1; D is ambiguous. Germline V gene data show CDR1 as MNHEY and CDR2 as SMNVEV (reference sequence). The CDR3 has 13 amino acids. V dropped 6 bases and J dropped 0 bases, with 8 bases sitting between them. The DNA of the CDR3 is TGTGCCAGCAGGCCACACCTGAACACTGAAGCTTTCTTT. Encoded protein: CASRPHLNTEAFF.

The CDR3 here is CASSSWDSNSPLHF. In DNA, the CDR3 is TGCGCCAGCAGCTCTTGGGACAGTAATTCACCCCTCCACTTT. The chain carries TRBV5-1 and TRBJ1-6, with 7 bases fitting TRBD1. This CDR3 comprises 14 residues. CDR1 and CDR2 from the germline V gene are SGHRS and YFSETQ. J gave up 6 bases and V 3 bases, and 3 bases lay outside the gene matches.

The chain employs TRBV19 and TRBJ2-1; TRBD2 aligns across 10 bases. V trimming: 7 bases; J trimming: 4 bases; junction bases outside the gene matches: 10. This CDR3 comprises 16 residues. CDR1 and CDR2 (germline): LNHDA, SQIVND (reference sequence). The CDR3 reads CASKPLELAGYNEQFF. The DNA of the CDR3 is TGTGCCAGTAAGCCGTTGGAACTAGCGGGGTACAATGAGCAGTTCTTC.

This chain uses TRBV29-1 with TRBJ1-1; tentative D call: TRBD1 (5 bases). Looked up from germline, CDR1 is SQVTM and CDR2 is ANQGSEA. V was clipped by 5 bases and J by 7 bases, with 8 bases between them. CDR3 length: 10 amino acids. CDR3 sequence (DNA): TGCAGCGTTAGAGACAGTGAAGCTTTCTTT. This gives the protein CSVRDSEAFF. The full variable domain, completed using reference TRBV29-1 and TRBJ1-1, is SAVISQKPSRDICQRGTSLTIQCQVDSQVTMMFWYRQQPGQSLTLIATANQGSEATYESGFVIDKFPISRPNLTFSTLTVSNMSPEDSSIYLCSVRDSEAFFGQGTRLTVV.

This clone was recorded only once. J is TRBJ2-6 and V is TRBV4-2, with a tentative D call TRBD2 (5 bases). The length of the CDR3 is 19 residues. In germline, CDR1 is LGHNA, CDR2 YNFKEQ. V was clipped by 0 bases and J by 0 bases, with 15 bases between them. CDR3 loop: CASSQEVVQRSSGANVLTF. In nucleotides, the CDR3 is TGTGCCAGCAGCCAAGAGGTCGTGCAGCGGAGCTCTGGGGCCAACGTCCTGACTTTC.

The rearrangement joins TRBV7-3 to TRBJ2-3; 7 bases map to TRBD2. J gave up 4 bases and V 2 bases, and 3 bases lay outside the gene matches. Looked up from germline, CDR1 is SGHTA and CDR2 is FQGTGA. The CDR3 is 14 residues long. The CDR3 reads CASSLRLAADTQYF. The DNA for the CDR3 is TGTGCCAGCAGCTTACGACTAGCCGCAGATACGCAGTATTTT.

This clone was recorded once. The chain is built from TRBV7-2 and TRBJ1-1; 8 bases match TRBD1. CDR1 and CDR2 from the germline V gene are SGHTA and FQGNSA. With V trimmed by 5 bases and J by 1 base, 9 bases remained unmatched. This CDR3 is built from 16 residues. This CDR3 is CASSGGPTGGNTEAFF. CDR3 sequence (DNA): TGTGCCAGCAGCGGCGGCCCCACAGGGGGGAACACTGAAGCTTTCTTT.

The rearrangement joins TRBV4-2 to TRBJ1-1, with unresolved D. Trimming left V 4 bases short and J 0 bases short, with 15 bases between. Looked up from germline, CDR1 is LGHNA and CDR2 is YNFKEQ. This CDR3 is built from 16 residues. The CDR3: CASSPLNRGVNTEAFF. CDR3 DNA sequence: TGTGCCAGCAGCCCCCTTAATCGAGGCGTGAACACTGAAGCTTTCTTT.

This chain connects TRBV28 to TRBJ2-5, with D possibly matching TRBD2 (6 bases). The CDR3 sequence is 13 residues long. Trimming took 10 bases from V and 2 from J, leaving 14 bases between them. Germline lookup yields CDR1 MDHEN and CDR2 SYDVKM. This CDR3 reads CATAPGVQETQYF. CDR3 nucleotides: TGTGCCACCGCCCCGGGGGTTCAAGAGACCCAGTACTTC.

This clone was observed a few times. The chain couples TRBV2 to TRBJ2-7, with TRBD1 identical over 10 bases. This CDR3 has 13 residues. In germline, CDR1 is SNHLY, CDR2 FYNNEI. Losses at the gene ends were 4 bases for V and 3 bases for J; bases not matched to a gene: 0. In DNA, the CDR3 is TGTGCCAGCAGTGGGGACAGGGGCTACGAGCAGTACTTC. Translating gives CASSGDRGYEQYF.

This sequence joins TRBV4-2 and TRBJ1-5, with TRBD1 as a possible D gene (6 bases). V lost 3 bases, J lost 0 bases, and 12 bases lay in between. CDR1 and CDR2 from the germline V gene are LGHNA and YNFKEQ. This CDR3 has 16 residues. The CDR3: CASSQQQGSSNQPQHF. The DNA for the CDR3 is TGTGCCAGCAGCCAGCAACAGGGAAGTAGCAATCAGCCCCAGCATTTT.

The rearrangement joins TRBV28 to TRBJ1-5; no reliable D call. Germline CDR1 reads MDHEN; CDR2 reads SYDVKM. The CDR3 sequence is 10 residues long. V shed 5 bases and J shed 9 bases, with 5 bases lying between them. The CDR3 DNA reads TGTGCCAGCAGTGTTCGGCCCCAGCATTTT. This gives the protein CASSVRPQHF.

This chain uses TRBV28 with TRBJ1-5, with D perhaps TRBD1 (5 bases). The germline V gene encodes CDR1 MDHEN and CDR2 SYDVKM. Trimming removed 2 bases at V and 0 bases at J, with 11 bases between. The CDR3 is 16 amino acids. The CDR3 DNA reads TGTGCCAGCAGTTTAGGGGGGATGTATAGCAATCAGCCCCAGCATTTT. Translated, it gives CASSLGGMYSNQPQHF.

This sequence joins TRBV19 and TRBJ1-6; D may be TRBD1 (5 bases). CDR3 length: 15 residues. Germline V CDR1 and CDR2: LNHDA, SQIVND (reference sequence). Between the trimmed V and J ends, which lost 7 bases and 8 bases, there was a span of 18 bases. CDR3 region: CASKRGGAFDSPLHF. The DNA for the CDR3 is TGTGCCAGTAAGCGGGGCGGAGCTTTCGATTCACCCCTCCACTTT.

The CDR3 region has the DNA TGCGCCAGCAGCCCCGAACCAACGACATTTTGGTACACCTTC. Its protein is CASSPEPTTFWYTF. This chain links TRBV5-1 with TRBJ1-2, with D unresolved. This CDR3 has 14 residues. With 4 bases removed from V and 11 bases from J, the gap between germline ends came to 21 bases. Germline V gene lookup returns CDR1 SGHRS and CDR2 YFSETQ. Combining the CDR3 with reference TRBV5-1 and TRBJ1-2 gives the whole variable domain KAGVTQTPRYLIKTRGQQVTLSCSPISGHRSVSWYQQTPGQGLQFLFEYFSETQRNKGNFPGRFSGRQFSNSRSEMNVSTLELGDSALYLCASSPEPTTFWYTFGSGTRLTVV.